This TCR beta chain stems from a study of HIV-infected patients and healthy controls. The overall study: Viral load fell to undetectable in about 75% of the 16 patients by the second blood draw. Findings and caveats of the study: With just sixteen HIV-infected individuals processed, the findings' generality was considered strongly limited. Significant mean usage differences between HIV-infected patients and controls involved eight alpha and eight beta V genes.

The repertoire came from unfractionated whole blood and reflected all unsorted peripheral T cells. Exclusions covered tumors, febrile or AIDS-related illness, and hepatitis B or C coinfection. cDNA was made from 500 ng RNA using alpha and beta constant primers. Each of the alpha and beta chains got its own library through chain-specific third strand synthesis with indices. Via MiXCR, TCRdb re-called the 5' RACE reads, giving one row per CDR3 protein. Here the sample spans 9,500 to 13,000 distinct CDR3 sequences, around 5.3% being singletons. Trimming cost V 10 bases and J 1 base, with 14 bases left between them. There are 13 residues in the CDR3. The germline gives CDR1 SNHLY, CDR2 FYNNEI. This clonotype was detected many times. No antigen is known for it.

V gene TRBV2 combines with J gene TRBJ2-7; no clear D gene. The TCR comes from an adult with HIV infection. Sequencing used blood, obtained before antiretroviral therapy. CDR3 residues: CAISGPFSYEQYF. CDR3 sequence (DNA): TGTGCCATCTCAGGACCTTTTTCCTACGAGCAGTACTTC.